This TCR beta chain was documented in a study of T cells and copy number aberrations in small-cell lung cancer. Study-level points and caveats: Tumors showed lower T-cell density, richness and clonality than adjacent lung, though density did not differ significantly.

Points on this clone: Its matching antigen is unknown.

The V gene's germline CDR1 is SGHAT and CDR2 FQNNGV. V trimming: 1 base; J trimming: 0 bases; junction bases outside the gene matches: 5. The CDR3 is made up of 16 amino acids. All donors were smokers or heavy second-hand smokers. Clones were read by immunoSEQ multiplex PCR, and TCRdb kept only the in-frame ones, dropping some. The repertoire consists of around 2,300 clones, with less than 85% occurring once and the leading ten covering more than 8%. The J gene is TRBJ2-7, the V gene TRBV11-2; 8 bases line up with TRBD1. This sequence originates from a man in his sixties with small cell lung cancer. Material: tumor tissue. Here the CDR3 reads CASSLAGQGRSYEQYF. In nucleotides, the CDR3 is TGTGCCAGCAGCTTAGCCGGACAGGGTCGCTCCTACGAGCAGTACTTC.